This T cell receptor (beta chain) was retrieved from a study of cytomegalovirus exposure and HLA in healthy donors. The study's findings and limits: Previously analyzed data showed that most TCR beta V segments were productive at a frequency of about 87% or about 30%.

CDR3 length equals 14 residues. The J segment lost 0 bases and the V segment lost 6 bases, leaving 3 bases of the junction unmatched. Germline V gene data show CDR1 as SGHDT and CDR2 as YYEEEE. The PCR ran on 60 Vbeta and 13 Jbeta primers. Assay used: immunoSEQ multiplex PCR; TCRdb lists only in-frame clones, some missing. The profile shows approximately 110,000 clones, around two thirds of them singletons. As concerns this clone: Its antigen remains unknown.

The V and J genes are TRBV5-6 and TRBJ2-3; 8 bases agree with TRBD2. The clonotype originates from a man between 60 and 70 years old in good health and CMV-seropositive. The specimen was PBMCs. Here the CDR3 DNA reads TGTGCCAGCACCCAGCGGGGGAGCACAGATACGCAGTATTTT. Translated: CASTQRGSTDTQYF.